This passage covers 2 T cell receptor beta chains from one sample sequenced in a study of T cell responses to AZD1222 COVID-19 vaccine. The method was immunoSEQ multiplex PCR; TCRdb's version includes in-frame clones alone and lacks a portion of them. Of 150,000 to 200,000 clones listed, 94% are singletons. Sequencing used peripheral blood, obtained on day 0 of AZD1222 vaccination. Every receptor here comes from an adult in good health.

The chain couples TRBV27 to TRBJ1-1, with TRBD1 as a possible D gene (5 bases). Deletions cut 6 bases from V and 1 base from J, with 12 bases between. The V gene's germline CDR1 is MNHEY and CDR2 SMNVEV (reference sequence). The CDR3 runs 14 residues. The CDR3 coding sequence is TGTGCCAGCAGATCCGGGACCGAGAACACTGAAGCTTTCTTT. This translates into CASRSGTENTEAFF.

CDR3 coding DNA: TGTGCCAGCAGCTTACCCGGGGAGCTGTTTTTT. Its protein product is CASSLPGELFF. The gene calls are TRBV7-2 and TRBJ2-2; no clear D. Trimming removed 2 bases from V and 6 bases from J, with 1 base in between. Per germline, CDR1 SGHTA and CDR2 FQGNSA. This CDR3 contains 11 residues.